The 31 T cell receptor beta chains below all came from one sample that was sequenced in a study of early T cells in non-severe SARS-CoV-2 infection. TCRdb passed the 5' RACE reads through MiXCR, listing each CDR3 protein once. Of about 64,000 distinct CDR3 sequences in the sample, more than 4% are singletons; the top ten hold just under 5%. Specimen: whole blood. These receptor sequences come from an adult who was a healthcare worker with PCR-confirmed SARS-CoV-2 infection or an uninfected control (not recorded which).

This clonotype has at least ten counts. The genes are TRBV7-9 and TRBJ2-7, with D unresolved. This CDR3 has 15 residues. V lost 1 base, J lost 2 bases, and 12 bases lay in between. The germline gives CDR1 SEHNR, CDR2 FQNEAQ (reference sequence). Here the CDR3 DNA reads TGTGCCAGCAGCTTAGTCCCCCCGGTTGCCTACGAGCAGTACTTC. Amino acids: CASSLVPPVAYEQYF.

The sample holds many counts of this clonotype. The J gene is TRBJ2-7, the V gene TRBV20-1; a possible D gene is TRBD1 (6 bases). CDR1 is DFQATT, CDR2 SNEGSKA, per germline (reference sequence). The CDR3 has 12 residues. Trimming took off 6 bases at V and 5 bases at J, with 14 bases between the two ends. CDR3 coding DNA: TGCAGTGCGGATGGGGGCCGAAACGAGCAGTACTTC. Its protein product is CSADGGRNEQYF.

At least ten counts were recorded for this clonotype. The CDR3 spells CASSSDRSTDTQYF. In nucleotides, the CDR3 is TGCGCCAGCAGCTCGGACCGAAGCACAGATACGCAGTATTTT. This chain connects TRBV5-1 to TRBJ2-3; D gene uncertain. Germline loops: CDR1 SGHRS, CDR2 YFSETQ. The length of the CDR3 is 14 residues. V dropped 3 bases and J dropped 0 bases, with 8 bases sitting between them.

This clonotype came up many times. This chain uses TRBV20-1 with TRBJ1-5, with 7 bases fitting TRBD1. V lost 6 bases, J lost 3 bases, and 8 bases stayed unmatched. CDR1 DFQATT and CDR2 SNEGSKA come from the germline V gene (reference sequence). The length of the CDR3 is 14 residues. The CDR3 sequence: CSARQGNYNQPQHF. The CDR3 DNA sequence: TGCAGTGCCCGACAGGGCAATTACAATCAGCCCCAGCATTTT.

This chain links TRBV10-3 with TRBJ2-5; 7 positions agree with TRBD1. Trimming removed 3 bases from V and 4 bases from J; junction bases left unmatched: 5. Germline values: CDR1 ENHRY, CDR2 SYGVKD. The CDR3 length is 14 residues. The CDR3 region has the DNA TGTGCCATCAGTGACGGGACAGATTTAGAGACCCAGTACTTC. Its translation: CAISDGTDLETQYF.

This clonotype appeared many times. The CDR3 loop is CATSEVGQMQPQHF. The CDR3 DNA is TGTGCCACCAGTGAAGTGGGACAGATGCAGCCCCAGCATTTT. V and J are TRBV24-1 and TRBJ1-5; 7 positions match TRBD1. The CDR3 runs to 14 residues. V lost 4 bases to trimming and J lost 7 bases; unmatched junction nucleotides: 6. Germline V CDR1 and CDR2: KGHDR, SFDVKD.

This CDR3 is CATSDLGGANTGELFF. CDR3 DNA: TGTGCCACCAGTGATTTGGGGGGGGCGAACACCGGGGAGCTGTTTTTT. V gene TRBV24-1 combines with J gene TRBJ2-2; 7 nucleotides line up with TRBD2. With V trimmed by 0 bases and J by 0 bases, 0 bases remained unmatched. The CDR3 runs 16 residues. Germline CDR1 is KGHDR and CDR2 is SFDVKD.

This clonotype was detected a few times. The chain is built from TRBV27 and TRBJ2-1; possible D gene TRBD2, 5 bases. This CDR3 has 15 residues. V was pared by 3 bases and J by 5 bases, with 14 bases between. Looked up from germline, CDR1 is MNHEY and CDR2 is SMNVEV (reference sequence). CDR3 in amino acids: CASSFGDGEHNEQFF. CDR3 in DNA: TGTGCCAGCAGTTTCGGGGATGGGGAGCACAATGAGCAGTTCTTC.

This clonotype occurred many times. This chain uses TRBV20-1 with TRBJ2-4; no clear D gene. Looked up from germline, CDR1 is DFQATT and CDR2 is SNEGSKA (reference sequence). The ends were cut back, 0 bases at V and 6 bases at J, with 18 bases in the middle. The CDR3 has 16 residues. CDR3 bases: TGCAGTGCTAGAGATCTCGCTTCCCTCGACGGAAACATTCAGTACTTC. This codes for CSARDLASLDGNIQYF.

The chain has TRBV7-9 and TRBJ2-5, with TRBD1 identical over 9 bases. V trimming: 7 bases; J trimming: 5 bases; junction bases outside the gene matches: 8. Per germline, CDR1 SEHNR and CDR2 FQNEAQ (reference sequence). The CDR3 covers 14 residues. CDR3 bases: TGTGCCAGCACCCCACAGGGGGCAGAGGAGACCCAGTACTTC. It yields the protein CASTPQGAEETQYF.

This chain links TRBV6-1 with TRBJ2-3; the match to TRBD2 covers 14 bases. This CDR3 region has 18 residues. After removal of 2 bases from V and 2 bases from J, the junction contained 6 bases not matched to a gene. Germline V lookup: CDR1 MNHNS, CDR2 SASEGT. The CDR3: CASSETGLAGGNTDTQYF. CDR3 in DNA: TGTGCCAGCAGTGAAACCGGACTAGCGGGGGGTAACACAGATACGCAGTATTTT.

V is TRBV20-1 and J is TRBJ2-3; D is possibly TRBD1 (5 bases). The V gene lost 5 bases and the J gene lost 1 base, with 10 bases spanning the gap. The CDR3 length is 13 residues. From germline, CDR1 is DFQATT and CDR2 SNEGSKA (reference sequence). The CDR3 protein is CSASDSGTDTQYF. CDR3 in DNA: TGCAGTGCTTCCGACAGCGGCACAGATACGCAGTATTTT.

This clonotype has ten or more counts. J is TRBJ1-1 and V is TRBV20-1, with 8 positions matching TRBD1. CDR3 length: 16 residues. CDR1 and CDR2 from the germline V gene are DFQATT and SNEGSKA (reference sequence). Unmatched junction bases numbered 15, after V lost 3 bases and J lost 6 bases. The DNA of the CDR3 is TGCAGTGCTAGGGGACAGGCGAAACGACCGCAAGCTGAAGCTTTCTTT. Protein product: CSARGQAKRPQAEAFF.

The table lists this clonotype with many counts. The V gene is TRBV7-3, the J gene TRBJ2-2, with D unclear. The V end was cut by 2 bases, the J end by 1 base, with 5 bases between. Germline V gene lookup returns CDR1 SGHTA and CDR2 FQGTGA. The CDR3 covers 14 residues. The CDR3 here is CASSLGRNTGELFF. The CDR3 nucleotides are TGTGCCAGCAGCTTAGGACGGAACACCGGGGAGCTGTTTTTT.

A few counts support this clonotype. V and J are TRBV29-1 and TRBJ2-3; 10 nucleotides align to TRBD2. The junction had 3 bases not matched to a gene; V was cut back by 4 bases and J by 2 bases. Germline values: CDR1 SQVTM, CDR2 ANQGSEA. This CDR3 region has 14 residues. The CDR3 spells CSVVSGGTTDTQYF. CDR3 DNA sequence: TGCAGCGTTGTTAGCGGGGGGACCACAGATACGCAGTATTTT.

The rearrangement links TRBV29-1 to TRBJ1-1; 8 nucleotides align to TRBD1. The CDR3 has 15 amino acids. Germline CDR1 and CDR2: SQVTM and ANQGSEA. After removal of 5 bases from V and 0 bases from J, the junction contained 8 bases not matched to a gene. The CDR3 sequence is CSVHLRDRLNTEAFF. The CDR3 bases are TGCAGCGTTCACCTACGGGACAGGCTGAACACTGAAGCTTTCTTT.

The V call is TRBV29-1, the J call TRBJ2-7; 9 nucleotides line up with TRBD1. Germline CDR1 is SQVTM and CDR2 is ANQGSEA. CDR3 size: 14 residues. V lost 6 bases to trimming and J lost 6 bases; unmatched junction nucleotides: 12. CDR3 coding DNA: TGCAGCGTCCTCCAGGGGGGACAGGGTGGCGAGCAGTACTTC. This sequence encodes CSVLQGGQGGEQYF.

This clonotype has at least ten counts. V usage is TRBV20-1 and J usage is TRBJ2-1; D might be TRBD2 (6 bases). The V end was cut by 7 bases, the J end by 15 bases, with 19 bases between. Germline V CDR1 and CDR2: DFQATT, SNEGSKA (reference sequence). This CDR3 spans 11 amino acids. Here the CDR3 DNA reads TGCAGTGGTGGGAGAGCGGGCGGTTTGTTCTTC. This codes for CSGGRAGGLFF.

The V call is TRBV20-1, the J call TRBJ2-1, with 9 bases that match TRBD2. Germline lookup yields CDR1 DFQATT and CDR2 SNEGSKA (reference sequence). V shed 6 bases and J 5 bases; nucleotides not matched to a gene: 5. The CDR3 has 13 amino acids. As DNA, the CDR3 is TGCAGTGCCCGACTAGCGGAGAACAATGAGCAGTTCTTC. This encodes CSARLAENNEQFF.

This clonotype came up many times. The V gene is TRBV11-2, the J gene TRBJ2-5; TRBD2 matches 10 bases. V lost 0 bases, J lost 1 base, and 5 bases stayed unmatched. The CDR3 runs 17 residues. The germline CDR1 and CDR2 sequences are SGHAT and FQNNGV. CDR3 amino acids: CASSLETSGRGQETQYF. CDR3 nucleotide sequence: TGTGCCAGCAGCTTAGAAACCAGCGGGAGGGGCCAAGAGACCCAGTACTTC. The whole variable domain, filled in from reference TRBV11-2 and TRBJ2-5, reads EAGVAQSPRYKIIEKRQSVAFWCNPISGHATLYWYQQILGQGPKLLIQFQNNGVVDDSQLPKDRFSAERLKGVDSTLKIQPAKLEDSAVYLCASSLETSGRGQETQYFGPGTRLLVL.

There are many counts of this clonotype. The chain employs TRBV7-3 and TRBJ2-1; the match to TRBD2 covers 10 bases. Germline CDR1 is SGHTA and CDR2 is FQGTGA. The V gene end was trimmed by 1 base and the J gene end by 5 bases; junction bases not matched to a gene: 8. This CDR3 region has 17 residues. The CDR3 DNA reads TGTGCCAGCAGCTTAATTGTTAGCGGGGGGTCCCACAATGAGCAGTTCTTC. This codes for CASSLIVSGGSHNEQFF.

The CDR3 nucleotides read TGTGCCAGTAGTATAACGGGGGCGGTGTACGAGCAGTACTTC. This codes for CASSITGAVYEQYF. The V gene is TRBV19, the J gene TRBJ2-7; D possibly matches TRBD1 or TRBD2 (6 bases each). The CDR3 length is 14 residues. V dropped 2 bases and J dropped 4 bases, with 12 bases sitting between them. Germline loops: CDR1 LNHDA, CDR2 SQIVND (reference sequence).

The V gene is TRBV20-1, the J gene TRBJ1-1; D remains unclear. The CDR3 covers 16 residues. Trimming took off 0 bases at V and 5 bases at J, with 19 bases between the two ends. In germline, CDR1 is DFQATT, CDR2 SNEGSKA (reference sequence). The CDR3 DNA is TGCAGTGCTAGAGACCCAAACTTCAGCACTAAAACTGAAGCTTTCTTT. It yields the protein CSARDPNFSTKTEAFF.

The chain links TRBV12-3 or TRBV12-4 to TRBJ2-3, with D perhaps matching TRBD1 (6 bases). V lost 7 bases to trimming and J lost 6 bases, with 17 bases between them. The CDR3 is 14 amino acids. The DNA for the CDR3 is TGTGCCAGCAACTCTTACAGGGAAACCGATACGCAGTATTTT. It is translated as CASNSYRETDTQYF.

This clonotype occurred a few times. CDR3 DNA: TGTGCCAGTAGTATGCGGAAGAGGGGTCAGGGAGGCCAAGAGACCCAGTACTTC. The encoded protein is CASSMRKRGQGGQETQYF. The chain links TRBV19 to TRBJ2-5; tentative D call: TRBD2 (6 bases). The V and J ends lost 3 bases and 1 base respectively, with 21 bases between them. The CDR3 covers 18 residues. Germline V gene sequence: CDR1 LNHDA, CDR2 SQIVND (reference sequence).

In its sample, this clonotype was seen a few times. This rearrangement joins TRBV11-2 to TRBJ1-1; no definite D call. V was trimmed by 5 bases and J by 0 bases, leaving 13 bases between them. The germline V gene encodes CDR1 SGHAT and CDR2 FQNNGV. This CDR3 has 15 residues. The chain's CDR3 is CASSPTTRVNTEAFF. Here the CDR3 DNA reads TGTGCCAGCAGCCCTACGACAAGAGTGAACACTGAAGCTTTCTTT.

In this sample, this clonotype turned up many times. The chain recombines TRBV27 with TRBJ2-3; 10 bases are shared with TRBD1. The CDR3 sequence is 14 residues long. With V trimmed by 7 bases and J by 2 bases, 3 bases remained unmatched. Germline V gives CDR1 MNHEY, CDR2 SMNVEV (reference sequence). The CDR3 sequence is CASKGTGATDTQYF. The CDR3 DNA reads TGTGCCAGCAAAGGGACAGGGGCCACAGATACGCAGTATTTT.

This clonotype occurred many times. The V and J genes are TRBV5-1 and TRBJ2-7; tentative D call: TRBD1 (5 bases). The germline gives CDR1 SGHRS, CDR2 YFSETQ. Deletions cut 2 bases from V and 8 bases from J, with 14 bases between. The length of the CDR3 is 13 residues. Here the CDR3 DNA reads TGCGCCAGCAGCTTAAAATCAGGGCAACAGCAGTACTTC. As protein: CASSLKSGQQQYF.

The sample holds a few counts of this clonotype. The chain is built from TRBV7-3 and TRBJ2-5, with D possibly called TRBD1 or TRBD2 (6 bases each). V lost 2 bases and J lost 2, with 12 bases in between. The CDR3 is 15 residues long. CDR1 and CDR2 from the germline V gene are SGHTA and FQGTGA. CDR3 coding DNA: TGTGCCAGCAGCTTATCGGGGGCGCGGCAAGAGACCCAGTACTTC. It encodes CASSLSGARQETQYF.

There are a few counts of this clonotype. The chain is built from TRBV20-1 and TRBJ2-2; 7 nucleotides match TRBD2. Germline trimming cut 6 bases from V and 5 bases from J; bases unmatched to any gene: 9. This CDR3 is built from 14 residues. In germline, CDR1 is DFQATT, CDR2 SNEGSKA (reference sequence). The CDR3 bases are TGCAGTGCCCCCCCCCTGGGAGGGACCGGGGAGCTGTTTTTT. Encoded protein: CSAPPLGGTGELFF.

The sample holds many counts of this clonotype. This chain joins TRBV28 and TRBJ2-2, with a possible D match to TRBD2 (6 bases). Per germline, CDR1 MDHEN and CDR2 SYDVKM. The CDR3 sequence is 15 residues long. The V end lost 3 bases, the J end lost 3 bases, and 11 bases lay between the germline ends. The CDR3: CASSLGGTDTGELFF. The CDR3 region has the DNA TGTGCCAGCAGTTTGGGCGGGACGGACACCGGGGAGCTGTTTTTT.